The 28 T cell receptor beta chains below all came from one sample that was sequenced in a study of control samples from healthy donors and cancer patients. The method was immunoSEQ multiplex PCR; TCRdb's version includes in-frame clones alone and lacks a portion of them. Of 75,000 to 100,000 clones listed, around 87% are singletons. The sample taken for sequencing was blood. The receptors derive from a woman in her forties or fifties in good health.

The chain joins TRBV9 to TRBJ2-2; TRBD2 aligns across 11 bases. The junction had 10 bases not matched to a gene; V was cut back by 3 bases and J by 3 bases. This CDR3 spans 18 amino acids. CDR1 SGDLS and CDR2 YYNGEE come from the germline V gene. CDR3 DNA sequence: TGTGCCAGCAGCGCCGTCATTTTACTAGCGGGAGACACCGGGGAGCTGTTTTTT. Protein: CASSAVILLAGDTGELFF.

This chain uses TRBV19 with TRBJ1-6, with TRBD1 matching 8 bases. V shed 1 base and J 7 bases; nucleotides not matched to a gene: 3. CDR1 LNHDA and CDR2 SQIVND come from the germline V gene (reference sequence). This CDR3 contains 15 residues. The CDR3 sequence is CASSIGGTGNSPLHF. CDR3 DNA: TGTGCCAGTAGTATAGGGGGGACAGGCAATTCACCCCTCCACTTT.

This clone has only one observation. V is TRBV6-2 or TRBV6-3 and J is TRBJ1-1; D is unresolved. CDR3 length: 14 residues. Germline lookup yields CDR1 MNHEY and CDR2 SVGEGT. The germline V and J ends were trimmed by 5 bases and 1 base, with 11 bases remaining between them. The CDR3 reads CASSPSGRNTEAFF. The CDR3 DNA reads as TGTGCCAGCAGTCCCTCAGGCAGGAACACTGAAGCTTTCTTT.

The CDR3 DNA sequence: TGTGCCACCCACTGGGGGGGCGGGGGGGGTAGCACAGATACGCAGTATTTT. Translated, it gives CATHWGGGGGSTDTQYF. V and J are TRBV24-1 and TRBJ2-3, with 9 bases aligning to TRBD2. CDR1 is KGHDR and CDR2 is SFDVKD in the germline V gene. Trimming cost V 9 bases and J 0 bases; bases outside gene matches: 12. CDR3 length equals 17 residues.

DNA of the CDR3: TGTGCCAGCAGGCATAAACCGGGACAGGTACACACGATGGCAAATGAAAAACTGTTTTTT. As protein: CASRHKPGQVHTMANEKLFF. The chain employs TRBV3-1 (or the pseudogene TRBV3-2) and TRBJ1-4; 8 positions match TRBD1. The J segment lost 5 bases and the V segment lost 6 bases, leaving 23 bases of the junction unmatched. The CDR3 runs 20 residues. Germline V CDR1 and CDR2: LGHDT, YNNKEL (reference sequence).

V is TRBV5-6 and J is TRBJ1-1, with D hard to call. CDR3 size: 13 residues. Germline V lookup: CDR1 SGHDT, CDR2 YYEEEE. The ends were cut back, 4 bases at V and 7 bases at J, with 14 bases in the middle. This CDR3 is CASSPAFLGEAFF. Written as DNA, the CDR3 is TGTGCCAGCAGCCCTGCGTTCTTGGGTGAAGCTTTCTTT.

The chain links TRBV23-1 to TRBJ2-3, with 11 bases that match TRBD2. TRBV23-1 qualifies as an ORF whose function is uncertain. Unmatched junction bases numbered 9, after V lost 5 bases and J lost 5 bases. The CDR3 runs 16 residues. The DNA for the CDR3 is TGCGCCAGCAGTGGGACTAGCGGTTCTTGGAAAGATACGCAGTATTTT. It codes for CASSGTSGSWKDTQYF.

The chain links TRBV4-3 to TRBJ2-1; 7 bases agree with TRBD2. After removal of 1 base from V and 2 bases from J, the junction contained 5 bases not matched to a gene. Germline-derived CDR1 and CDR2 are LGHNA and YSLEER. The CDR3 is 16 amino acids. The CDR3 DNA follows: TGCGCCAGCAGCCAAGTGAGCGGGGAAACCTACAATGAGCAGTTCTTC. As protein: CASSQVSGETYNEQFF.

The rearrangement uses TRBV7-2 and TRBJ2-2; 7 bases line up with TRBD2. Germline CDR1 SGHTA, CDR2 FQGNSA. With 7 bases clipped from V and 2 bases from J, the junction kept 7 bases outside the gene matches. This CDR3 contains 15 residues. The CDR3 region has the DNA TGTGCCAGCAAAGGCGGGAGCTTAAACACCGGGGAGCTGTTTTTT. Protein: CASKGGSLNTGELFF.

J is TRBJ2-1 and V is TRBV10-3; TRBD2 matches at 14 bases. Losses at the gene ends were 6 bases for V and 9 bases for J; bases not matched to a gene: 7. The CDR3 is 15 amino acids. Germline CDR1 ENHRY, CDR2 SYGVKD. This CDR3 is CAIRGTSGSVGEQFF. DNA for the CDR3: TGTGCCATCAGGGGGACTAGCGGGAGTGTGGGTGAGCAGTTCTTC.

This chain links TRBV29-1 with TRBJ1-6; 9 bases fit TRBD1. The J segment lost 8 bases and the V segment lost 7 bases, leaving 3 bases of the junction unmatched. Germline-derived CDR1 and CDR2 are SQVTM and ANQGSEA. The CDR3 has 12 residues. The CDR3 nucleotides read TGCAGCGCCCGGACAGGGGATTCACCCCTCCACTTT. Translating it yields CSARTGDSPLHF.

The chain couples TRBV25-1 to TRBJ1-2; TRBD1 agrees at 9 bases. CDR3 length: 17 amino acids. The germline V gene has CDR1 MGHDK and CDR2 SYGVNS. V shed 0 bases and J 8 bases; nucleotides not matched to a gene: 13. CDR3 region: CASSEYTGQGNKEGYTF. CDR3 nucleotide sequence: TGTGCCAGCAGTGAATACACCGGACAGGGGAATAAGGAGGGCTACACCTTC.

The chain joins TRBV9 to TRBJ1-3; 7 nucleotides line up with TRBD1. The germline V gene encodes CDR1 SGDLS and CDR2 YYNGEE. Losses at the gene ends were 0 bases for V and 0 bases for J; bases not matched to a gene: 3. This CDR3 has 16 residues. The CDR3 DNA sequence: TGTGCCAGCAGCGTAGGGACAGGCGACTCTGGAAACACCATATATTTT. It is translated as CASSVGTGDSGNTIYF.

The rearrangement links TRBV7-9 to TRBJ2-1, with D hard to call. V lost 3 bases and J 8 bases, leaving 14 bases between the germline ends. The CDR3 is 14 residues long. Looked up from germline, CDR1 is SEHNR and CDR2 is FQNEAQ (reference sequence). The CDR3 DNA reads as TGTGCCAGCAGCTTCTTTGAGCCTACCGATGAGCAGTTCTTC. Amino acids: CASSFFEPTDEQFF.

CDR3 in amino acids: CASSPSWLAGGEQYF. In nucleotides, the CDR3 is TGTGCCAGCAGCCCTTCATGGCTAGCGGGGGGAGAGCAGTACTTC. The rearrangement links TRBV3-1 (or the pseudogene TRBV3-2) to TRBJ2-7; TRBD2 matches at 11 bases. The V and J ends lost 4 bases and 7 bases, in that order; junction bases with no gene match: 9. CDR1 is LGHDT and CDR2 is YNNKEL in the germline V gene (reference sequence). CDR3 length: 15 residues.

This chain connects TRBV5-1 to TRBJ1-6; tentatively, D is TRBD1 (6 bases). Germline V gene lookup returns CDR1 SGHRS and CDR2 YFSETQ. Trimming cost V 0 bases and J 10 bases, with 14 bases left between them. The CDR3 contains 15 residues. CDR3 in DNA: TGCGCCAGCAGCTTGGCGGGGGGGGCGCGGTCACCCCTCCACTTT. Amino acid sequence: CASSLAGGARSPLHF.

V usage is TRBV3-1 (or the pseudogene TRBV3-2) and J usage is TRBJ1-1; the D gene is possibly TRBD1 (5 bases). There are 16 residues in the CDR3. The germline V and J ends were trimmed by 4 bases and 3 bases, with 18 bases remaining between them. In germline, CDR1 is LGHDT, CDR2 YNNKEL (reference sequence). The CDR3 region is CASSPGTRTVDTEAFF. CDR3 DNA: TGTGCCAGCAGCCCCGGGACCAGGACGGTAGACACTGAAGCTTTCTTT.

The rearrangement joins TRBV5-1 to TRBJ2-1; TRBD2 matches at 9 bases. Trimming took 3 bases from V and 0 from J; bases not matched to a gene: 10. Germline V gene data show CDR1 as SGHRS and CDR2 as YFSETQ. This CDR3 has 18 amino acids. As DNA, the CDR3 is TGCGCCAGCAGCTACCGTGGGCTAGCGGGAAGCTCCTACAATGAGCAGTTCTTC. Translating it yields CASSYRGLAGSSYNEQFF.

The rearrangement links TRBV10-3 to TRBJ1-6, with D hard to call. Germline values: CDR1 ENHRY, CDR2 SYGVKD. The V end was cut by 0 bases, the J end by 0 bases, with 9 bases between. The CDR3 has 17 amino acids. CDR3: CAISESGRSSYNSPLHF. The CDR3 bases are TGTGCCATCAGTGAGTCGGGCAGGAGCTCCTATAATTCACCCCTCCACTTT.

This chain joins TRBV4-3 and TRBJ1-5; the D is unclear. The CDR3 is 15 amino acids. CDR1 and CDR2 from the germline V gene are LGHNA and YSLEER. V dropped 6 bases and J dropped 7 bases, with 19 bases sitting between them. The CDR3 coding sequence is TGCGCCAGCAGTATAGGGCGGCAGGCGGGACAGCCCCAGCATTTT. Protein: CASSIGRQAGQPQHF.

This sequence joins TRBV5-1 and TRBJ2-3; D may be TRBD1 (5 bases). The germline CDR1 and CDR2 sequences are SGHRS and YFSETQ. The CDR3 sequence is 14 residues long. V dropped 0 bases and J dropped 0 bases, with 5 bases sitting between them. The CDR3 reads CASSLDRSTDTQYF. The CDR3 DNA is TGCGCCAGCAGCTTGGACAGGAGCACAGATACGCAGTATTTT.

The chain joins TRBV18 to TRBJ1-2, with a possible D match to TRBD1 (5 bases). The CDR3 length is 15 residues. The V end was cut by 3 bases, the J end by 7 bases, with 18 bases between. CDR1 KGHSH and CDR2 LQKENI come from the germline V gene. The DNA for the CDR3 is TGTGCCAGCTCACCCGGGCGGGGCGGGAAGGCTGGCTACACCTTC. This sequence encodes CASSPGRGGKAGYTF.

The chain uses TRBV18 and TRBJ2-1, with 7 bases that match TRBD1. Germline V CDR1 and CDR2: KGHSH, LQKENI. The CDR3 length is 15 residues. The trim removed 3 bases at V and 8 bases at J, leaving 10 bases unmatched. CDR3 residues: CASSPDRVRFDEQFF. CDR3 in DNA: TGTGCCAGCTCACCTGACAGGGTTCGATTTGATGAGCAGTTCTTC.

This clone was seen more than once but under ten times. The CDR3 reads CASARGNQPQHF. The CDR3 coding sequence is TGTGCCAGCGCCAGAGGGAATCAGCCCCAGCATTTT. V is TRBV7-9 and J is TRBJ1-5, with D uncertain. CDR1 and CDR2 (germline): SEHNR, FQNEAQ (reference sequence). This CDR3 has 12 amino acids. With 8 bases removed from V and 4 bases from J, the gap between germline ends came to 9 bases.

J is TRBJ1-1 and V is TRBV12-3 or TRBV12-4; the D is unclear. CDR3 size: 12 residues. Trimming removed 3 bases at V and 0 bases at J, with 2 bases between. CDR3 sequence (DNA): TGTGCCAGCAGTTTTTTGAACACTGAAGCTTTCTTT. Its translation: CASSFLNTEAFF.

The rearrangement uses TRBV9 and TRBJ2-1; 10 bases are a match to TRBD2. CDR1 and CDR2 from the germline V gene are SGDLS and YYNGEE. The CDR3 spans 15 residues. Losses at the gene ends were 2 bases for V and 4 bases for J; bases not matched to a gene: 3. CDR3 amino acids: CASSVGTSVYNEQFF. CDR3 in DNA: TGTGCCAGCAGCGTCGGGACTAGCGTTTACAATGAGCAGTTCTTC.

The CDR3 DNA follows: TGTGCCAGCAGCGTAGCAGGGGATGGCACAGATACGCAGTATTTT. Amino acid sequence: CASSVAGDGTDTQYF. This chain links TRBV9 with TRBJ2-3; D possibly corresponds to TRBD1 (6 bases). CDR3 length: 15 residues. V was pared by 0 bases and J by 1 base, with 9 bases between. Per germline, CDR1 SGDLS and CDR2 YYNGEE.

The sample holds a few counts of this clone. The chain carries TRBV4-3 and TRBJ2-3; TRBD2 matches 7 bases. This CDR3 is built from 16 residues. J gave up 0 bases and V 1 base, and 4 bases lay outside the gene matches. Germline V CDR1 and CDR2: LGHNA, YSLEER. The CDR3 region has the DNA TGCGCCAGCAGCCAAGGATTGGGGGGGAGCACAGATACGCAGTATTTT. Translating it yields CASSQGLGGSTDTQYF.